Detailed here is one TCR beta chain. Methods used by the authors: Reference gene primers were amplified, and this amplification served to estimate nucleated cell counts. This table comes from immunoSEQ multiplex PCR, and its TCRdb copy is limited to in-frame clones, with some not included. V, J and clone size derive from that table, while D and trimming were established from the DNA sequence. The sample includes roughly 200,000 clones, roughly 83% seen only once; the top ten take around 7%. The data were taken from a study of blood T cell repertoires in COVID-19. As for the study in general: The study drew acute and convalescent COVID-19 samples from the United States, Italy and Spain. PBMCs, B-cell-depleted T cells, or T cells provided the cDNA or gDNA that made up the material.

Patients in Seattle were enrolled during active infection, then followed longitudinally. Sequencing was performed on peripheral blood. The sequence was obtained from a woman between 40 and 50 years old with COVID-19, enrolled during active disease.

CDR3 in DNA: TGCGCCAGCAGCCTAGACAGAGACTACGAGCAGTACTTC. Its protein is CASSLDRDYEQYF. The V and J genes are TRBV5-1 and TRBJ2-7, with D perhaps TRBD1 (5 bases). The CDR3 has 13 residues. Looked up from germline, CDR1 is SGHRS and CDR2 is YFSETQ. V dropped 4 bases and J dropped 3 bases, with 11 bases sitting between them.